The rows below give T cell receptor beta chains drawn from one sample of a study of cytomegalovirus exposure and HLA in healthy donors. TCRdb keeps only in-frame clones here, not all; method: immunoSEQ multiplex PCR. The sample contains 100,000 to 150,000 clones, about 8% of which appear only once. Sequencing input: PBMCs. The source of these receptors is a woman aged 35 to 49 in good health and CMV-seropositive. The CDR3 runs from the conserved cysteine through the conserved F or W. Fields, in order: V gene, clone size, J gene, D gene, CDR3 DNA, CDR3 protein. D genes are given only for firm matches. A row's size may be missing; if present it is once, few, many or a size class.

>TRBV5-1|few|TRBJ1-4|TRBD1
TGCGCCAGCAGCCTTGCGGGACAGCGGGTGGAAAAACTGTTTTTT
CASSLAGQRVEKLFF
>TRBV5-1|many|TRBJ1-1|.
TGCGCCAGCAGCTTGGAAGCCCAGAACACTGAAGCTTTCTTT
CASSLEAQNTEAFF
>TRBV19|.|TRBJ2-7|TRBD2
TGTGCCAGTAGCCCTACTAGCGGGGGACGTGACTCCTACGAGCAGTACTTC
CASSPTSGGRDSYEQYF
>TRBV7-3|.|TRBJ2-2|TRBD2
TGTGCCAGCAGCCTCGGACTAGCGGGGGCCACCGGGGAGCTGTTTTTT
CASSLGLAGATGELFF
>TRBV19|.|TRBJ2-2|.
TGTGCCAGTAGTATCATAGCCGGGGAGCTGTTTTTT
CASSIIAGELFF
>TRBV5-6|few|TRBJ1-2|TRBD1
TGTGCCAGCAGCTATAGGGACAGGCCTAACTATGGCTACACCTTC
CASSYRDRPNYGYTF
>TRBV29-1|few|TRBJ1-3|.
TGCAGCGTTGGGGGGGGTTTCTCTGGAAACACCATATATTTT
CSVGGGFSGNTIYF
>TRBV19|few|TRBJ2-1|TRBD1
TGTGCCAGTAGTGGACAGGTAATCCACAATGAGCAGTTCTTC
CASSGQVIHNEQFF
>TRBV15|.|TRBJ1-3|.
TGTGCCACCAGCAGAGATAAGCGGGACTCTGGAAACACCATATATTTT
CATSRDKRDSGNTIYF
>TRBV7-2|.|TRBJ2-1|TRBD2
TGTGCCAGCTTTAGCGGGGGGGGCTCCTACAATGAGCAGTTCTTC
CASFSGGGSYNEQFF
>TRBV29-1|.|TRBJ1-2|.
TGCAGCGTTGAACAGGCCTATGGCTACACCTTC
CSVEQAYGYTF
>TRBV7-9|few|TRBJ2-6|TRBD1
TGTGCCAGCAGCCCGGGACAGGGCGGCTCTGGGGCCAACGTCCTGACTTTC
CASSPGQGGSGANVLTF
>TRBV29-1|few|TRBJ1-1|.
TGCAGCGTTGAGGAGCCGGGGACTGAAGCTTTCTTT
CSVEEPGTEAFF
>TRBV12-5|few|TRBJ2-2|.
TGTGCTAGTGGTTTGGTACTGAGTACAGACACCGGGGAGCTGTTTTTT
CASGLVLSTDTGELFF
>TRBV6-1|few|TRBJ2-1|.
TGTGCCAGCTTGAAAGGGGGAAATGAGCAGTTCTTC
CASLKGGNEQFF
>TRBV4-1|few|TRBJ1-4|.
TGCGCCAGCAGCCAAACTAACCACAGGAGCCCTAGGGTTGAACTGTTTTTT
CASSQTNHRSPRVELFF
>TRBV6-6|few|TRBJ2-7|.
TGTGCCAGCAGCCAAACGTACGAGCAGTACTTC
CASSQTYEQYF
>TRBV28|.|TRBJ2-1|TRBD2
TGTGCCAGCAAACCCGGGGGGTTTTCCTACAATGAGCAGTTCTTC
CASKPGGFSYNEQFF
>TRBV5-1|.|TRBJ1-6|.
TGCGCCAGCACCCCATCGGGGGAGAAAAATTCACCCCTCCACTTT
CASTPSGEKNSPLHF
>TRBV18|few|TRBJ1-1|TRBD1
TGTGCCAGCTCACCATTTTCACAGGGGGGCACTGAAGCTTTCTTT
CASSPFSQGGTEAFF
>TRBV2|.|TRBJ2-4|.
TGTGCCAGCAGTGAAGATCAGGGGTCCGGCAAAAACATTCAGTACTTC
CASSEDQGSGKNIQYF
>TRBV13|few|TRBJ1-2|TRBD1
TGTGCCAGCAGCTCTTGGCAGGGGGCCTATGGCTACACCTTC
CASSSWQGAYGYTF
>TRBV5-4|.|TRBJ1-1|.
TGTGCCAGCAGATGGGGGGGAAACACTGAAGCTTTCTTT
CASRWGGNTEAFF
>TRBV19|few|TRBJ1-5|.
TGTGCCAGTAGTATGCGGGGCGCGGATCAGCCCCAGCATTTT
CASSMRGADQPQHF
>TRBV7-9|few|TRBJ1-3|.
TGTGCCAGCAGCTTAGCCCCACTACATTTCTCTGGAAACACCATATATTTT
CASSLAPLHFSGNTIYF
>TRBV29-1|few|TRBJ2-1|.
TGCAGCGTCCACAAGTACTCCTACAATGAGCAGTTCTTC
CSVHKYSYNEQFF
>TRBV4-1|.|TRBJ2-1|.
TGCGCCAGCAGCCCCGACCCCACTAGCCATCTTGTCAATGAGCAGTTCTTC
CASSPDPTSHLVNEQFF
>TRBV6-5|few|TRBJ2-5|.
TGTGCCAGCAGGACCCAGGGAAGGGAGACCCAGTACTTC
CASRTQGRETQYF
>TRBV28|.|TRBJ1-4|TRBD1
TGTGCCAGCAGTTTAAAACAGGGGGCAGCGGGTGAAAAACTGTTTTTT
CASSLKQGAAGEKLFF
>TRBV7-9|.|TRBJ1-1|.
TGTGCCAGCAGCTTAGGGGGGCTTAACACTGAAGCTTTCTTT
CASSLGGLNTEAFF
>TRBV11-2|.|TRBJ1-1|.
TGTGCCAGCAGCTTTCAGGGGTTCGCTGAAGCTTTCTTT
CASSFQGFAEAFF
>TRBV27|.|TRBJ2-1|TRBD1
TGTATGTCCGGGACAGGGAAAGATGAGCAGTTCTTC
CMSGTGKDEQFF
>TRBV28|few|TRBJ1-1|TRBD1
TGTGCCAGCAGTCCGAGACAGGGGGCGGTATTGAACACTGAAGCTTTCTTT
CASSPRQGAVLNTEAFF
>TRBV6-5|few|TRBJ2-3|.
TGTGCCAGCAGTTCTTCAGTAGCGAGGCGGACAGATACGCAGTATTTT
CASSSSVARRTDTQYF
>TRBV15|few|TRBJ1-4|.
TGTGCCACCAGCAGAGACCTTCCTGGGGGGGGAACCGGAGAAAAACTGTTTTTT
CATSRDLPGGGTGEKLFF
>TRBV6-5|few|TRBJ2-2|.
TGTGCCAGCAGTCCCTTCGCCGGGGAGCTGTTTTTT
CASSPFAGELFF
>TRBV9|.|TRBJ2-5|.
TGTGCCAGCAGCTCCCGGAAAGGGGGGGGGCAAGAGACCCAGTACTTC
CASSSRKGGGQETQYF
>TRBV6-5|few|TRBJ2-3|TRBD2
TGTGCCAGCGGAAAGCGGGGGGGCGGCACAGATACGCAGTATTTT
CASGKRGGGTDTQYF
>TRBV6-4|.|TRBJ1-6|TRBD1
TGTGCCAGCAGCCGAACCCCAGGGGGCATAAGTGTGGATTCACCCCTCCACTTT
CASSRTPGGISVDSPLHF
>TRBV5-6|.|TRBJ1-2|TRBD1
TGTGCCAGCAGCTTAGTAGGCTCAGGGGGCGCTGGCTATGGCTACACCTTC
CASSLVGSGGAGYGYTF
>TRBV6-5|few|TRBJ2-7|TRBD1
TGTGCCAGCAGGTCAGACAGGGGGTCTCCCTACGAGCAGTACTTC
CASRSDRGSPYEQYF
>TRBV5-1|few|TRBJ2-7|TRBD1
TGCGCCAGCAGCCCCCGGACGGGACAGGGCTACGAGCAGTACTTC
CASSPRTGQGYEQYF
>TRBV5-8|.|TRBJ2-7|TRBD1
TGTGCCAGCAGCTTTTCTAGGGGGCCCCACTACGAGCAGTACTTC
CASSFSRGPHYEQYF
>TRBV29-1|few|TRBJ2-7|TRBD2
TGCAGCGTAGCGGGGGGGCCCTACGAGCAGTACTTC
CSVAGGPYEQYF
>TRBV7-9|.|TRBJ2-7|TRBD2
TGTGCCAGAAGCTTCAAAGGGAGGGTCGAGCAGTACTTC
CARSFKGRVEQYF
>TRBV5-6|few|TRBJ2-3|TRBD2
TGTGCCAGCAGCTTTAGCGGGGGGATCACAGATACGCAGTATTTT
CASSFSGGITDTQYF
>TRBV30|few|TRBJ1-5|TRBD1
TGTGCCTGGAGTTGGAAGGCGGGGACAGGGATTCAGCCCCAGCATTTT
CAWSWKAGTGIQPQHF
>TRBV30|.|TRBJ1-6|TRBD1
TGTGCCTGGAATAGAGACAGGGGGAACTCACCCCTCCACTTT
CAWNRDRGNSPLHF
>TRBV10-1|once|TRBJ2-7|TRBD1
TGCGCCAGCAGCTTCGGACAGGCCCCCGTGTACGAGCAGTACTTC
CASSFGQAPVYEQYF
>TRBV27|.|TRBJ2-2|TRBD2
TGTGCCAGCAGTCCTGGGGTTGGACGGACTAGCGGGGGAAACACCGGGGAGCTGTTTTTT
CASSPGVGRTSGGNTGELFF
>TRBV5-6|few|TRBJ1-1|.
TGTGCCAGCAGCTCCACAGGGAGAGGGGTCGGTGGTGCTTTCTTT
CASSSTGRGVGGAFF